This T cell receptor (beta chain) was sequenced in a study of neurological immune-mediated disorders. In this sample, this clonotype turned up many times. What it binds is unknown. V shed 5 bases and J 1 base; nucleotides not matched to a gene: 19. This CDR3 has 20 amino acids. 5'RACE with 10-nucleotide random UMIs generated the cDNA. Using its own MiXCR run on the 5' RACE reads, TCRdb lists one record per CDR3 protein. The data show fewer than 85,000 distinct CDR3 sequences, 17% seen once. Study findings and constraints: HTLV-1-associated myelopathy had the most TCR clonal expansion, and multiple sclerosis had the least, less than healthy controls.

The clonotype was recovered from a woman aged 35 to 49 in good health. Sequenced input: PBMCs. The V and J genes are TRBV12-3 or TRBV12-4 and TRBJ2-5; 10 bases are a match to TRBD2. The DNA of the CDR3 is TGTGCCAGCAGTCTCCGACTGCGTTACGGGCTAGCGGGGGCCCAAGAGACCCAGTACTTC. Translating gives CASSLRLRYGLAGAQETQYF.